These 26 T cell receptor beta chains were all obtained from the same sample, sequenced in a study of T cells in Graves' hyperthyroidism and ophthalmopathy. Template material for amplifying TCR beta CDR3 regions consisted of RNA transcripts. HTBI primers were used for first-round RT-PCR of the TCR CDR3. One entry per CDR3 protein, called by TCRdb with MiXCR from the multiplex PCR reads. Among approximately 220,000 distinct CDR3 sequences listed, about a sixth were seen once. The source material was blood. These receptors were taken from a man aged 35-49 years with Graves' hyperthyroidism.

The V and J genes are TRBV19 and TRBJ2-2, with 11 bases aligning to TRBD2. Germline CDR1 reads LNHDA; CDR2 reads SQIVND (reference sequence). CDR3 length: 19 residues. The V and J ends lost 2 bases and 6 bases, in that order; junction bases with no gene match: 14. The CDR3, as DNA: TGTGCCAGTAGTATACTTACCCCTAGCGGGGGGCCTGGGGCCGGGGAGCTGTTTTTT. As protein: CASSILTPSGGPGAGELFF.

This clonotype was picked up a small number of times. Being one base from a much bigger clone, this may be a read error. The chain's CDR3 is CGSSLRSGTGELFF. CDR3 nucleotides: TGTGGCAGCAGCTTACGATCGGGCACCGGGGAGCTGTTTTTT. The chain has TRBV11-3 and TRBJ2-2; D gene uncertain. Germline V gene lookup returns CDR1 SGHNT and CDR2 YENEEA. The CDR3 is made up of 14 amino acids.

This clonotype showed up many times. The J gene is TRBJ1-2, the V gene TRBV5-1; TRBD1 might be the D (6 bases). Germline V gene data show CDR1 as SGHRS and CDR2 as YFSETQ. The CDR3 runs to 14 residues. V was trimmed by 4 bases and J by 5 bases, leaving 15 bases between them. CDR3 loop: CASSDRTAEYGYTF. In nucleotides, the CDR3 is TGCGCCAGCAGCGACCGGACAGCTGAGTATGGCTACACCTTC.

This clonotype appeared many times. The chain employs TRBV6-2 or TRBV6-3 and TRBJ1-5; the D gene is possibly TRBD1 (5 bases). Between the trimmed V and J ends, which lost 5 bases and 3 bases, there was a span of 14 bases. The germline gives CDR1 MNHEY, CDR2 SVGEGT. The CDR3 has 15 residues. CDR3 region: CASSGHSGPNQPQHF. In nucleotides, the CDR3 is TGTGCCAGCAGTGGACACTCGGGCCCCAATCAGCCCCAGCATTTT.

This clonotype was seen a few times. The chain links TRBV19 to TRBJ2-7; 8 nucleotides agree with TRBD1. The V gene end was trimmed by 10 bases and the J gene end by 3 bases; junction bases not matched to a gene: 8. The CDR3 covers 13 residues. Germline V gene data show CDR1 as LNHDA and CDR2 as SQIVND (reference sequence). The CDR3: CATSRDRSYEQYF. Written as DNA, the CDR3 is TGTGCCACCAGCCGGGACAGGAGCTACGAGCAGTACTTC.

This CDR3 reads CASSQEDRNQPQHF. CDR3 in DNA: TGTGCCAGCAGCCAAGAGGACAGGAATCAGCCCCAGCATTTT. This chain connects TRBV4-2 to TRBJ1-5; 7 positions match TRBD1. The V gene's germline CDR1 is LGHNA and CDR2 YNFKEQ. Germline trimming cut 0 bases from V and 4 bases from J; bases unmatched to any gene: 0. CDR3 length: 14 amino acids.

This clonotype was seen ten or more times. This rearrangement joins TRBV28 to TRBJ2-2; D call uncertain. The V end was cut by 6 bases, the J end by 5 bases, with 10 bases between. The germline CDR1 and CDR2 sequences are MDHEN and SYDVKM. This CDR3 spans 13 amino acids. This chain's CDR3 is CASSGPGTGELFF. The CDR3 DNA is TGTGCCAGCAGCGGGCCTGGTACCGGGGAGCTGTTTTTT.

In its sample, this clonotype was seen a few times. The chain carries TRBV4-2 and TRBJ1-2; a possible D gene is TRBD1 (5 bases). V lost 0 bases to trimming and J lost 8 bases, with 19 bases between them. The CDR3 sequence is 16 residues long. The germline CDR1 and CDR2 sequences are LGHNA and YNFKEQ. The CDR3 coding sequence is TGTGCCAGCAGCCAAGATCAGTACGGGACGGTGGACGGCTACACCTTC. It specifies CASSQDQYGTVDGYTF.

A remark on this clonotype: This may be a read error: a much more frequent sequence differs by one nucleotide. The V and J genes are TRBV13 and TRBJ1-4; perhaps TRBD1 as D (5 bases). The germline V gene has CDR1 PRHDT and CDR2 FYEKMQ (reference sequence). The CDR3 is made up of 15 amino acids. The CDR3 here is CANSLVGTRNEKLFF. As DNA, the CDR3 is TGTGCCAACAGCTTAGTGGGGACGCGGAATGAAAAACTGTTTTTT.

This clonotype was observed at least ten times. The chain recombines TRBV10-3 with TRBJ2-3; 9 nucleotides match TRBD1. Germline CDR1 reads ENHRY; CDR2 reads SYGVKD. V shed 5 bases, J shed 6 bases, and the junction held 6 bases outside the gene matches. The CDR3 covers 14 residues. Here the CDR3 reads CAISTRDRADTQYF. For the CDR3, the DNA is TGTGCCATCAGTACCCGGGACAGGGCCGATACGCAGTATTTT.

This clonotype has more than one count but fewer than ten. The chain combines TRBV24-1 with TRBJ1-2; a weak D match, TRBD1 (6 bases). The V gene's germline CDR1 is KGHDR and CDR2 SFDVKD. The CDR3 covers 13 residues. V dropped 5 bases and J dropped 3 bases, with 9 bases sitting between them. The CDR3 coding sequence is TGTGCCACCAGTGCCGCAGGGGACTATGGCTACACCTTC. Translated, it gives CATSAAGDYGYTF.

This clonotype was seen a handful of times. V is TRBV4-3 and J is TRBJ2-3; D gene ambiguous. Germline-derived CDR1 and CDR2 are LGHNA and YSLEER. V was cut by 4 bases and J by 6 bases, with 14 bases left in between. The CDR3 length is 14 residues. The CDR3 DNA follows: TGCGCCAGCAGCCCCTCTGGGCCGCTTGATACGCAGTATTTT. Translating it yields CASSPSGPLDTQYF.

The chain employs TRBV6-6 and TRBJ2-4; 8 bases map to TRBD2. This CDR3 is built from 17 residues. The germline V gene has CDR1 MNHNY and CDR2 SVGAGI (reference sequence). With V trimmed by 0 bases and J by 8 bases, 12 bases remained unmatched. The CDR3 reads CASSYSQLAVGRDIQYF. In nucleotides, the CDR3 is TGTGCCAGCAGTTACTCACAACTAGCGGTGGGGCGGGACATTCAGTACTTC.

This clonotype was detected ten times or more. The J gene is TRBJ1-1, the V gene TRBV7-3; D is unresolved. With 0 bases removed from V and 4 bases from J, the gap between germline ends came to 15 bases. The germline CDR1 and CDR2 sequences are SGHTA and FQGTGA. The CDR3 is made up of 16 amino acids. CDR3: CASSLTWEVGSTEAFF. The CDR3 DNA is TGTGCCAGCAGCTTAACGTGGGAGGTGGGGAGCACTGAAGCTTTCTTT.

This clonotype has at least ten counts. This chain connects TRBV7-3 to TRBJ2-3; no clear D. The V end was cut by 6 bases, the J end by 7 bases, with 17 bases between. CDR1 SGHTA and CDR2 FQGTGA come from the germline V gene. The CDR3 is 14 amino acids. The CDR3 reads CASSPDSMEHTQYF. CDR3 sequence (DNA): TGTGCCAGCAGTCCCGACTCTATGGAACATACGCAGTATTTT.

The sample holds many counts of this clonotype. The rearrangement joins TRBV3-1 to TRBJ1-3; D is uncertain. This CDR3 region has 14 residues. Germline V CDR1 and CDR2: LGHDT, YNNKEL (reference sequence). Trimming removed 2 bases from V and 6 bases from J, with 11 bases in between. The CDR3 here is CASSQRGWENTIYF. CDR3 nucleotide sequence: TGTGCCAGCAGCCAACGGGGATGGGAAAACACCATATATTTT. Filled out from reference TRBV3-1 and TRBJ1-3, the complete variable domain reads DTAVSQTPKYLVTQMGNDKSIKCEQNLGHDTMYWYKQDSKKFLKIMFSYNNKELIINETVPNRFSPKSPDKAHLNLHINSLELGDSAVYFCASSQRGWENTIYFGEGSWLTVV.

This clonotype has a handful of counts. The CDR3 sequence is CASSPFVEAFF. The DNA of the CDR3 is TGTGCCAGCAGTCCCTTTGTTGAAGCTTTCTTT. The rearrangement joins TRBV6-1 to TRBJ1-1; no clear D gene. This CDR3 spans 11 amino acids. CDR1 and CDR2 from the germline V gene are MNHNS and SASEGT. Trimming left V 5 bases short and J 7 bases short, with 8 bases between.

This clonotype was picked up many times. CDR3 sequence (DNA): TGTGCCAGCAGCCGCGTAGCGGGCACTAGCACAGATACGCAGTATTTT. Amino acid sequence: CASSRVAGTSTDTQYF. The genes are TRBV3-1 and TRBJ2-3; the match to TRBD2 covers 7 bases. V gave up 4 bases and J gave up 0 bases; unmatched junction bases: 7. The CDR3 is made up of 16 amino acids. Germline values: CDR1 LGHDT, CDR2 YNNKEL (reference sequence).

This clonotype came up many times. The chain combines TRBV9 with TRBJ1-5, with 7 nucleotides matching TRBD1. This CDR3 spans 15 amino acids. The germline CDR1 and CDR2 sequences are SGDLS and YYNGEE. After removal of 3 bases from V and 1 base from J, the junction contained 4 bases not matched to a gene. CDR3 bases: TGTGCCAGCAGCGCAGGACAGGCGAGCAATCAGCCCCAGCATTTT. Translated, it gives CASSAGQASNQPQHF.

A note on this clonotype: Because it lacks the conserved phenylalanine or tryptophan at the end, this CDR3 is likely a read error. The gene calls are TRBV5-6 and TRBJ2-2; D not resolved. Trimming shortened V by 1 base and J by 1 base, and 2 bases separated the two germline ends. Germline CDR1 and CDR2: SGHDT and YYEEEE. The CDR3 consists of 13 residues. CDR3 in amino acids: CASSLWNTGELFY. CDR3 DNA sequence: TGTGCCAGCAGCTTGTGGAACACCGGGGAGCTGTTTTAT.

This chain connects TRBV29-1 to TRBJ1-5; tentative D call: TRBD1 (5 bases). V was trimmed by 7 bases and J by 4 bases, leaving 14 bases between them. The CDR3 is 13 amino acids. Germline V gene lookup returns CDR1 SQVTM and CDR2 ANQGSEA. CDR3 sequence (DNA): TGCAGCGCCACAGGCGGTGCGAATCAGCCCCAGCATTTT. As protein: CSATGGANQPQHF.

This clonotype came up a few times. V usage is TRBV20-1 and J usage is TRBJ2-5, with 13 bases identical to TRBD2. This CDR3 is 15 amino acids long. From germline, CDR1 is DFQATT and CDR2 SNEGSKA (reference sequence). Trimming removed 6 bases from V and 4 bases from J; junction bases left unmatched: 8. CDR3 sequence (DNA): TGCAGTGCCCCCCCGACTAGCGGGGGGTTAGAGACCCAGTACTTC. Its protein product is CSAPPTSGGLETQYF.

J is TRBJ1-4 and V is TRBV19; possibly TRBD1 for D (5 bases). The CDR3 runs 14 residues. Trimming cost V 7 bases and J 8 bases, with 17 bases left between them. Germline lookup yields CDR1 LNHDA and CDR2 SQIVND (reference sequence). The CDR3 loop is CASKAIQEDEKLFF. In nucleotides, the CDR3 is TGTGCCAGTAAAGCGATACAGGAGGACGAAAAACTGTTTTTT.

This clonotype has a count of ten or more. The CDR3 DNA reads TGTGCCAGCAGACGGGACGTTGGTCAAGAGACCCAGTACTTC. Its protein is CASRRDVGQETQYF. V is TRBV2 and J is TRBJ2-5, with D tentatively TRBD1 or TRBD2 (5 bases each). The CDR3 loop spans 14 amino acids. The germline V gene has CDR1 SNHLY and CDR2 FYNNEI. V shed 6 bases and J shed 2 bases, with 13 bases lying between them.

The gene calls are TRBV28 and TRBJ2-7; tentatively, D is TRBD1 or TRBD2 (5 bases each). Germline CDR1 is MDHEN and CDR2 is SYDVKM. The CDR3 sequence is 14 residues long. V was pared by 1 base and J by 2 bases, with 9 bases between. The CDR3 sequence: CASSLFGATYEQYF. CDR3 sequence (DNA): TGTGCCAGCAGTTTATTCGGGGCTACCTACGAGCAGTACTTC.

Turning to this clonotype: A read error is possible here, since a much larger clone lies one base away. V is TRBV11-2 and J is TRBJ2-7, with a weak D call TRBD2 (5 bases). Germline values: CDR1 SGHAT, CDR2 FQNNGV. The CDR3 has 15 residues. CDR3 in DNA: TGTGCCGGCAGTTTATCGAATCCGGGGACCTACGAGCAGTACTTC. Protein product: CAGSLSNPGTYEQYF.